What follows are 18 T cell receptor beta chains derived from one specimen sequenced in a study of blood T cell repertoires in COVID-19. This table comes from immunoSEQ multiplex PCR, and its TCRdb copy is limited to in-frame clones, with some not included. This sample has about 240,000 clones, with around 87% found just once. Sample: peripheral blood. Receptors were obtained from a woman between 65 and 79 years old with active or convalescent COVID-19.

This clone was recorded once. The V call is TRBV6-4, the J call TRBJ2-2, with D maybe TRBD1 (6 bases). From germline, CDR1 is MRHNA and CDR2 SNTAGT. This CDR3 contains 13 residues. The V gene lost 6 bases and the J gene lost 5 bases, with 10 bases spanning the gap. The CDR3 loop is CASREGETGELFF. The DNA of the CDR3 is TGTGCCAGCAGAGAGGGGGAGACCGGGGAGCTGTTTTTT.

The chain links TRBV24-1 to TRBJ2-1; unclear D gene. V was cut by 2 bases and J by 9 bases, with 10 bases left in between. The germline V gene has CDR1 KGHDR and CDR2 SFDVKD. There are 13 residues in the CDR3. The CDR3 nucleotides read TGTGCCACCAGTGATTCATCCCTGGCTGAGCAGTTCTTC. Amino acids: CATSDSSLAEQFF.

V is TRBV3-1 (or the pseudogene TRBV3-2) and J is TRBJ2-5; tentative D call: TRBD1 (6 bases). Germline V gene lookup returns CDR1 LGHDT and CDR2 YNNKEL (reference sequence). The CDR3 is 15 residues long. V was shortened by 0 bases and J by 1 base, with 9 bases between the two germline ends. The CDR3 coding sequence is TGTGCCAGCAGCCAAGACCCGGACAGCCAAGAGACCCAGTACTTC. Protein product: CASSQDPDSQETQYF.

This clone has a single count. V usage is TRBV27 and J usage is TRBJ2-2; 11 nucleotides agree with TRBD2. Germline V gene data show CDR1 as MNHEY and CDR2 as SMNVEV (reference sequence). V shed 7 bases and J 2 bases; nucleotides not matched to a gene: 9. The CDR3 runs to 17 residues. The CDR3 DNA reads TGTGCCAGCACCGCCCCTAGCGGGGGGAAAAACACCGGGGAGCTGTTTTTT. Translated: CASTAPSGGKNTGELFF.

This chain joins TRBV6-4 and TRBJ1-2, with TRBD1 matching 7 bases. In germline, CDR1 is MRHNA, CDR2 SNTAGT. The CDR3 has 15 amino acids. The trim removed 5 bases at V and 2 bases at J, leaving 8 bases unmatched. CDR3 loop: CASSPSRQGNYGYTF. The CDR3 DNA is TGTGCCAGCAGTCCGAGTAGACAGGGCAACTATGGCTACACCTTC.

The gene calls are TRBV19 and TRBJ2-5; unclear D gene. V lost 2 bases and J lost 1, with 8 bases in between. Per the germline V gene, CDR1 is LNHDA and CDR2 is SQIVND (reference sequence). The CDR3 spans 14 residues. CDR3 in DNA: TGTGCCAGTAGTATAATCCTAACCCAAGAGACCCAGTACTTC. It codes for CASSIILTQETQYF.

This clone came up a few times. Since the CDR3 does not end with the conserved phenylalanine or tryptophan, this likely comes from a read error. The DNA is left out, because the CDR3 cannot be placed on it with certainty; the CDR3 is given as TCRdb lists it. The chain is built from TRBV5-4 and TRBJ1-1; the table's TRBD1 call for D was not verified on the DNA. Germline assignment: CDR1 SGHNT and CDR2 YYREEE (reference sequence). The CDR3 spans 12 amino acids, including both terminal residues. The chain's CDR3 is CASSSGSPRWAL.

This chain connects TRBV27 to TRBJ1-4, with D possibly being TRBD1 (6 bases). From germline, CDR1 is MNHEY and CDR2 SMNVEV (reference sequence). CDR3 length: 15 residues. Trimming shortened V by 4 bases and J by 5 bases, and 14 bases separated the two germline ends. The chain's CDR3 is CASSSNRAQNEKLFF. DNA for the CDR3: TGTGCCAGCAGTTCAAACAGGGCCCAAAATGAAAAACTGTTTTTT. Variable domain in full (rest from reference TRBV27 and TRBJ1-4): EAQVTQNPRYLITVTGKKLTVTCSQNMNHEYMSWYRQDPGLGLRQIYYSMNVEVTDKGDVPEGYKVSRKEKRNFPLILESPSPNQTSLYFCASSSNRAQNEKLFFGSGTQLSVL.

V gene TRBV18 combines with J gene TRBJ2-1; tentative D call: TRBD2 (5 bases). The CDR3 is 15 amino acids. Germline V gene sequence: CDR1 KGHSH, CDR2 LQKENI. V was shortened by 6 bases and J by 0 bases, with 12 bases between the two germline ends. CDR3 bases: TGTGCCAGCTCTCTGGCGGGTTACTCCTACAATGAGCAGTTCTTC. Its protein is CASSLAGYSYNEQFF.

The V call is TRBV6-5, the J call TRBJ2-3, with 7 bases fitting TRBD1. The CDR3 extends over 15 amino acids. V lost 7 bases and J lost 5; bases outside the gene matches: 12. Germline CDR1 is MNHEY and CDR2 is SVGAGI. The CDR3 here is CASTLRWDRIDTQYF. The CDR3, as DNA: TGTGCCAGCACCTTACGTTGGGACAGAATAGATACGCAGTATTTT.

The chain links TRBV29-1 to TRBJ2-2; 7 nucleotides match TRBD1. Germline V gene data show CDR1 as SQVTM and CDR2 as ANQGSEA. The CDR3 is 14 amino acids. The ends lost 7 bases at V and 0 bases at J; junction bases unmatched: 5. CDR3 DNA sequence: TGCAGCGGACAGGGAGCTCCGAACACCGGGGAGCTGTTTTTT. This codes for CSGQGAPNTGELFF.

The chain is built from TRBV24-1 and TRBJ1-2; D is unclear. Between the trimmed V and J ends, which lost 9 bases and 4 bases, there was a span of 5 bases. There are 10 residues in the CDR3. Germline CDR1 KGHDR, CDR2 SFDVKD. The CDR3 nucleotides read TGTGCCACCGAGGGCTATGGCTACACCTTC. Encoded protein: CATEGYGYTF.

In its sample, this clone was seen once. The chain recombines TRBV24-1 with TRBJ2-6, with TRBD1 matching over 7 bases. The germline V gene encodes CDR1 KGHDR and CDR2 SFDVKD. The CDR3 has 17 amino acids. V dropped 3 bases and J dropped 4; count of bases not matched to a gene: 8. CDR3 residues: CATSDSTGAVGANVLTF. The CDR3 coding sequence is TGTGCCACCAGTGATAGTACAGGGGCCGTGGGGGCCAACGTCCTGACTTTC.

This rearrangement joins TRBV27 to TRBJ2-7; D is ambiguous. The CDR3 totals 12 residues. Per germline, CDR1 MNHEY and CDR2 SMNVEV (reference sequence). Trimming cost V 2 bases and J 4 bases, with 6 bases left between them. The CDR3 DNA reads as TGTGCCAGCAGTTTAGGGCGATACGAGCAGTACTTC. Protein product: CASSLGRYEQYF.

The V gene is TRBV28, the J gene TRBJ1-6; 7 bases align to TRBD1. V lost 7 bases, J lost 7 bases, and 7 bases stayed unmatched. The CDR3 loop spans 14 amino acids. Germline V gene sequence: CDR1 MDHEN, CDR2 SYDVKM. The CDR3 DNA sequence: TGTGCCAGCAAGATAGACAGGGAGAATTCACCCCTCCACTTT. Translation: CASKIDRENSPLHF.

The V gene is TRBV24-1, the J gene TRBJ1-2, with 9 bases lining up with TRBD1. The germline CDR1 and CDR2 sequences are KGHDR and SFDVKD. Trimming took 2 bases from V and 4 from J; bases not matched to a gene: 7. This CDR3 has 16 residues. The CDR3 protein is CATSDWGTGSLYGYTF. In DNA form, the CDR3 reads TGTGCCACCAGTGATTGGGGGACAGGGAGCCTCTATGGCTACACCTTC.

The rearrangement joins TRBV14 to TRBJ1-1; no clear D gene. Germline CDR1 and CDR2: SGHDN and FVKESK. The CDR3 spans 14 residues. The V and J ends lost 5 bases and 3 bases respectively, with 13 bases between them. The CDR3 coding sequence is TGTGCCAGCAGCTTGGTCCGGAGTGACACTGAAGCTTTCTTT. As protein: CASSLVRSDTEAFF.

The chain carries TRBV24-1 and TRBJ2-4; D perhaps matches TRBD2 (6 bases). Germline CDR1 KGHDR, CDR2 SFDVKD. Trimming took off 7 bases at V and 0 bases at J, with 24 bases between the two ends. This CDR3 has 19 amino acids. Here the CDR3 reads CATSGSTKLLPLAKNIQYF. CDR3 in DNA: TGTGCCACCAGCGGGAGTACGAAACTCTTACCCCTAGCCAAAAACATTCAGTACTTC.